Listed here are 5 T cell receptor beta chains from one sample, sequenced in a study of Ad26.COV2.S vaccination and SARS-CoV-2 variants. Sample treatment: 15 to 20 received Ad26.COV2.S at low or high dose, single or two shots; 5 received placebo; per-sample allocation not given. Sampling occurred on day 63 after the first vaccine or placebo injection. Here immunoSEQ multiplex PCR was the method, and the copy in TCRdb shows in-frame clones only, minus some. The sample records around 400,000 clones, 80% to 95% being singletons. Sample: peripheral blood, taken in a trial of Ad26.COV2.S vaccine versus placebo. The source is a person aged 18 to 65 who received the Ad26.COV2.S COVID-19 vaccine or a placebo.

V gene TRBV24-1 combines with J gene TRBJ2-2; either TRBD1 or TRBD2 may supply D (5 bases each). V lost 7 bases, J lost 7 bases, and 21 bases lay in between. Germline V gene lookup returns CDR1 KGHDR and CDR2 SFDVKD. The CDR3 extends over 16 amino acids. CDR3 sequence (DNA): TGTGCCACCAGCTCACGGGGACCCCAGTTCGGCGGGGAGCTGTTTTTT. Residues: CATSSRGPQFGGELFF.

CDR3 region: CASSLFPGGYTDTQYF. CDR3 bases: TGTGCCAGCAGCTTATTTCCGGGAGGCTACACAGATACGCAGTATTTT. The chain couples TRBV11-2 to TRBJ2-3; 7 positions match TRBD2. Germline CDR1 SGHAT, CDR2 FQNNGV. The CDR3 contains 16 residues. V dropped 2 bases and J dropped 2; count of bases not matched to a gene: 7. Looking up the rest from reference TRBV11-2 and TRBJ2-3 gives the full variable domain: EAGVAQSPRYKIIEKRQSVAFWCNPISGHATLYWYQQILGQGPKLLIQFQNNGVVDDSQLPKDRFSAERLKGVDSTLKIQPAKLEDSAVYLCASSLFPGGYTDTQYFGPGTRLTVL.

CDR3 loop: CASSLADRGNEQYF. As DNA, the CDR3 is TGTGCCAGCAGCTTAGCGGACAGGGGTAACGAGCAGTACTTC. The chain couples TRBV7-6 to TRBJ2-7, with TRBD1 matching over 9 bases. V gave up 0 bases and J gave up 5 bases; unmatched junction bases: 2. The germline V gene has CDR1 SGHVS and CDR2 FNYEAQ. The CDR3 runs to 14 residues.

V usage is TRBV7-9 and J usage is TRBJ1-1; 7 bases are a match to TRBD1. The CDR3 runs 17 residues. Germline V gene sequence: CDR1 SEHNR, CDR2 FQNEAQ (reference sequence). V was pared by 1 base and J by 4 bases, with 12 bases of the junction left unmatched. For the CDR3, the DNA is TGTGCCAGCAGCTTAGTGGGACAGACGGGAGGCCCCACTGAAGCTTTCTTT. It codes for CASSLVGQTGGPTEAFF.

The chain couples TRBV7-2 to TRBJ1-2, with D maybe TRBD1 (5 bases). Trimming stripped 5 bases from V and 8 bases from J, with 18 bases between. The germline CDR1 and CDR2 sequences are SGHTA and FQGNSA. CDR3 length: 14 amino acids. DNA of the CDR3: TGTGCCAGCAGCCGCGGACAACAAACAAGCGGCTACACCTTC. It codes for CASSRGQQTSGYTF. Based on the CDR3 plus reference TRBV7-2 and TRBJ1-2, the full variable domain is GAGVSQSPSNKVTEKGKDVELRCDPISGHTALYWYRQSLGQGLEFLIYFQGNSAPDKSGLPSDRFSAERTGGSVSTLTIQRTQQEDSAVYLCASSRGQQTSGYTFGSGTRLTVV.